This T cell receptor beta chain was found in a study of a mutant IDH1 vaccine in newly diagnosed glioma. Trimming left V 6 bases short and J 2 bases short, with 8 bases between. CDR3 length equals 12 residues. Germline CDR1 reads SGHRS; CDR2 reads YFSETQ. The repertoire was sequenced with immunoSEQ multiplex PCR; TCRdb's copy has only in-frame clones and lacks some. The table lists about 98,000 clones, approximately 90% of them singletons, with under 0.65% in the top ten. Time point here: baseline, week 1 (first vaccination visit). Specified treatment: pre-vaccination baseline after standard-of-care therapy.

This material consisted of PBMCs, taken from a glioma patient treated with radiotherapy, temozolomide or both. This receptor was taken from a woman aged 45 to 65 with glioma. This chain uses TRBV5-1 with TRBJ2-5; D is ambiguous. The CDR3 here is CASKEPQETQYF. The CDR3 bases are TGCGCCAGCAAGGAACCTCAAGAGACCCAGTACTTC.